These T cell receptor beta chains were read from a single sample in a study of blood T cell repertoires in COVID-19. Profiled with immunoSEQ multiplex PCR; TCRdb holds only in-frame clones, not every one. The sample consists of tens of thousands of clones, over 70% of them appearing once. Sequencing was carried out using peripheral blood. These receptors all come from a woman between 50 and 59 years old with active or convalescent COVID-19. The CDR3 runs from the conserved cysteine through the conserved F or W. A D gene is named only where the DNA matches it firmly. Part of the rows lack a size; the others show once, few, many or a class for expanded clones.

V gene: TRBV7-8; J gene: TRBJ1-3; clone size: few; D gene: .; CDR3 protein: CASSLTTTGDTIYF; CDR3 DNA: TGTGCCAGCAGTTTAACGACGACCGGAGACACCATATATTTT
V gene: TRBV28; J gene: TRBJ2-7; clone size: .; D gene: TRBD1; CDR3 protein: CASSLGQGDEQYF; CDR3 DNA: TGTGCCAGCAGTTTAGGACAGGGTGACGAGCAGTACTTC
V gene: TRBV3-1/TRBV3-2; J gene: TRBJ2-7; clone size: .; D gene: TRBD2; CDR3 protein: CASSQRLAEIYEQYF; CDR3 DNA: TGTGCCAGCAGCCAAAGACTAGCTGAAATATACGAGCAGTACTTC
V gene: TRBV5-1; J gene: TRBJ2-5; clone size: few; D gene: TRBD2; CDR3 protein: CASSFLAGVGETQYF; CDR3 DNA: TGCGCCAGCAGCTTTCTAGCGGGAGTGGGAGAGACCCAGTACTTC
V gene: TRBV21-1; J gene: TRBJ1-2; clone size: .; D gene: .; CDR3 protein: CASQVSNYGYTF; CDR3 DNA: TGTGCCAGCCAGGTTTCTAACTATGGCTACACCTTC
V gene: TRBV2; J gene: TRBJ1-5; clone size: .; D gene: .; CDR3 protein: CASSGSQGTIGHQPQHF; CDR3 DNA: TGTGCCAGCAGTGGATCCCAGGGCACGATAGGCCATCAGCCCCAGCATTTT
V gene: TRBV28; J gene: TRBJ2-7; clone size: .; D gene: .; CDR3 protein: CASSLLTGFSYEQYF; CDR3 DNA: TGTGCCAGCAGTTTGCTGACAGGTTTCTCCTACGAGCAGTACTTC
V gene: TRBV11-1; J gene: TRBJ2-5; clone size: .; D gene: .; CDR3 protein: CASSPGATGQETQYF; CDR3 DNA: TGTGCCAGCAGCCCAGGCGCGACAGGCCAAGAGACCCAGTACTTC
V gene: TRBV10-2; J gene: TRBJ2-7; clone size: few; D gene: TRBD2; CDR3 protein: CASSRLAGVWEQYF; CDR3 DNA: TGCGCCAGCTCCCGACTAGCGGGAGTCTGGGAGCAGTACTTC
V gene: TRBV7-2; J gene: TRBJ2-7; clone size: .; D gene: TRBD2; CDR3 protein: CASSFSPGGAYEQYF; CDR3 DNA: TGTGCCAGCAGCTTCTCACCGGGGGGAGCCTACGAGCAGTACTTC
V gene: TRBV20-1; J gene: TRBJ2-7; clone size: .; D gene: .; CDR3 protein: CSASGVGLYEQYF; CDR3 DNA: TGCAGTGCTAGTGGTGTGGGCCTCTACGAGCAGTACTTC
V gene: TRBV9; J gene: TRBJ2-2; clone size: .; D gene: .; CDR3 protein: CASSPRERINTGELFF; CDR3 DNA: TGTGCCAGCAGCCCAAGGGAGCGGATAAACACCGGGGAGCTGTTTTTT
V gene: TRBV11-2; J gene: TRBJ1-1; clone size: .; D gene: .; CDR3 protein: CASSLEGHLNTEAFF; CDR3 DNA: TGTGCCAGCAGCTTAGAAGGACACCTTAACACTGAAGCTTTCTTT
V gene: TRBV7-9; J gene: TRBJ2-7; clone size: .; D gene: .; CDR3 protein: CASSAGGQSYEQYF; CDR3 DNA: TGTGCCAGCAGCGCCGGGGGACAGAGCTACGAGCAGTACTTC
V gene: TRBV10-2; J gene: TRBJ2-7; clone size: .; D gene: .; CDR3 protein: CASSISGYEQYF; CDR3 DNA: TGCGCCAGCTCGATTAGCGGTTACGAGCAGTACTTC
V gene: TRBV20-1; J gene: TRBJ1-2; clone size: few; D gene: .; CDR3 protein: CSASPSMAPNGYTF; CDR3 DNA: TGCAGTGCTAGTCCCTCGATGGCCCCAAATGGCTACACCTTC
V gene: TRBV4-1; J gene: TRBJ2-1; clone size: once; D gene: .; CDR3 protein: CASSQPGAGLYNEQFF; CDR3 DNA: TGCGCCAGCAGCCAGCCCGGAGCGGGCCTTTACAATGAGCAGTTCTTC
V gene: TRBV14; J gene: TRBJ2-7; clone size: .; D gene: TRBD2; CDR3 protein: CASSQGSGRIYEQYF; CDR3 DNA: TGTGCCAGCAGCCAAGGTAGCGGGAGAATTTACGAGCAGTACTTC
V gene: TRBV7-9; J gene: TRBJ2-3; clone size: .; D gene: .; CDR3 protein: CASGYGTQYF; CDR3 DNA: TGTGCCAGCGGTTACGGTACGCAGTATTTT
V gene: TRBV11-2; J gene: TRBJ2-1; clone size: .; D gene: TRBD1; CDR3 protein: CASSLGQGVGEQFF; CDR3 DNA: TGTGCCAGCAGCTTAGGACAGGGAGTGGGTGAGCAGTTCTTC
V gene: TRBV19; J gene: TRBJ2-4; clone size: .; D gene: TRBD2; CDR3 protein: CASSMRGTTKNIQYF; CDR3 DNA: TGTGCCAGTAGTATGCGGGGGACTACCAAAAACATTCAGTACTTC
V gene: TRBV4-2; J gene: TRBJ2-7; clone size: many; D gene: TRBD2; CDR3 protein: CASSQEALAGGPTYEQYF; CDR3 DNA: TGTGCCAGCAGCCAAGAAGCCCTAGCGGGAGGGCCCACCTACGAGCAGTACTTC
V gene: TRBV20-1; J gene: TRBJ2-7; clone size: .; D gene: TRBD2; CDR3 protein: CSASGGSSYEQYF; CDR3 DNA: TGCAGTGCTAGTGGCGGGAGCTCCTACGAGCAGTACTTC
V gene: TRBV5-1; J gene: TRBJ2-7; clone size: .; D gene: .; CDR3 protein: CASSSPDSSGYEQYF; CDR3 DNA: TGCGCCAGCAGCTCTCCGGACAGTTCGGGATACGAGCAGTACTTC
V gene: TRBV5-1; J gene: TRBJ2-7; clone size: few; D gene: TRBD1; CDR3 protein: CASSFAPGQEPGYEQYF; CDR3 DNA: TGCGCCAGCAGCTTTGCACCGGGACAGGAGCCGGGGTACGAGCAGTACTTC
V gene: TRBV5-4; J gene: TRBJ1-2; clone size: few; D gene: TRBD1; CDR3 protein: CASSLVGQGSYGYTF; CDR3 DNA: TGTGCCAGCAGCTTGGTCGGACAGGGGTCCTATGGCTACACCTTC
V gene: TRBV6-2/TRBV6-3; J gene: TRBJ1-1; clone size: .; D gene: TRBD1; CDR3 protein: CASSYIPGQGVMNTEAFF; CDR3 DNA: TGTGCCAGCAGTTACATTCCGGGACAGGGGGTGATGAACACTGAAGCTTTCTTT
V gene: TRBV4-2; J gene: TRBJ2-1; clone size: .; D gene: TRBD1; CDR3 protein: CASSQDQDRAFYNEQFF; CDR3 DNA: TGTGCCAGCAGCCAAGATCAGGACAGGGCATTCTACAATGAGCAGTTCTTC
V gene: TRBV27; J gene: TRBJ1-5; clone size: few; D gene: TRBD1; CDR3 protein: CASSLSSGQGSNQPQHF; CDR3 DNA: TGTGCCAGCAGTTTATCATCGGGACAGGGATCAAATCAGCCCCAGCATTTT
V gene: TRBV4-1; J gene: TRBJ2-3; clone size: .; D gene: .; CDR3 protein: CASSQFGRGYTDTQYF; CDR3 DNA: TGCGCCAGCAGCCAATTTGGCAGGGGATACACAGATACGCAGTATTTT
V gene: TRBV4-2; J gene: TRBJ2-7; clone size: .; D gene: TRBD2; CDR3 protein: CASSQEVSSGITYEQYF; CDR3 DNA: TGTGCCAGCAGCCAAGAAGTCTCCAGCGGGATTACCTACGAGCAGTACTTC
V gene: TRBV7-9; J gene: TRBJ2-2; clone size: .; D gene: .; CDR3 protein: CASSLARAGMGTGELFF; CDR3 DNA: TGTGCCAGCAGCTTAGCGCGGGCGGGAATGGGCACCGGGGAGCTGTTTTTT
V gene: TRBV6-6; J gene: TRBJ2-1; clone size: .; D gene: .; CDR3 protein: CASTVGDWLNEQFF; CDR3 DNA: TGTGCCAGCACTGTGGGGGACTGGCTCAATGAGCAGTTCTTC
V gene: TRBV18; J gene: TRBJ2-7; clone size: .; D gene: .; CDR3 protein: CASSRDYSMYEQYF; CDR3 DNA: TGTGCCAGCTCACGCGACTACAGTATGTACGAGCAGTACTTC
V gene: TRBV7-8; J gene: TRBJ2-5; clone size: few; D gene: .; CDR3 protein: CASSPTRVQETQYF; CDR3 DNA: TGTGCCAGCAGCCCGACCAGGGTTCAAGAGACCCAGTACTTC
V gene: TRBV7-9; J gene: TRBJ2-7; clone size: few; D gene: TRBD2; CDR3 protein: CASSLAGTSSHEQYF; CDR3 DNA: TGTGCCAGCAGCTTAGCCGGGACTAGCTCCCACGAGCAGTACTTC